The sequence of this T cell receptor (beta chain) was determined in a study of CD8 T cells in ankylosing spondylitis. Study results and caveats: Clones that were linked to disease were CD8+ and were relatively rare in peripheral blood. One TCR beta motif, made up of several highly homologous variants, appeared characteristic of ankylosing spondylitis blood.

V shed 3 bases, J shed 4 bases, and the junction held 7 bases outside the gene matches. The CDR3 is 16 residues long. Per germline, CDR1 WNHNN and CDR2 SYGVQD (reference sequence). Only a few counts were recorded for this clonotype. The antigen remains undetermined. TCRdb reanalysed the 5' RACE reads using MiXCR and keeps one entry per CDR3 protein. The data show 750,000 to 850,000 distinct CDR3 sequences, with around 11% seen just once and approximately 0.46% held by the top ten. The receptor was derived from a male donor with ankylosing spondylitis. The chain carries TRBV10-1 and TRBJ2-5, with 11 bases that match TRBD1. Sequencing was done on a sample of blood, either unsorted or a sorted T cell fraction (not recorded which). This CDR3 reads CASSDHRDRGRETQYF. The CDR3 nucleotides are TGCGCCAGCAGTGACCACCGGGACAGGGGGAGAGAGACCCAGTACTTC.